This TCR beta chain appears in the sequencing data of a study of long-term antiretroviral therapy in people with HIV. Note on this clone: Germline and junction disagree at one end, which may indicate a read error.

Assay version v3.0 of immunoSEQ was used, and it was run at survey level. Generated by immunoSEQ multiplex PCR, the TCRdb table keeps only in-frame clones and is missing some. The sample lists tens of thousands of clones, about 85% occurring once. Germline V gives CDR1 SGHRS, CDR2 YFSETQ. The CDR3 is made up of 11 amino acids. Sequences were derived from unsorted PBMCs, sampled 3.1 years after starting antiretroviral therapy. The origin of this receptor is a woman in her forties or fifties with HIV. The chain uses TRBV5-1 and TRBJ1-2; D remains ambiguous. The CDR3 loop is CASSFGSTTSW. CDR3 nucleotide sequence: TGCGCCAGCAGCTTCGGGTCGACGACCAGCTGG.